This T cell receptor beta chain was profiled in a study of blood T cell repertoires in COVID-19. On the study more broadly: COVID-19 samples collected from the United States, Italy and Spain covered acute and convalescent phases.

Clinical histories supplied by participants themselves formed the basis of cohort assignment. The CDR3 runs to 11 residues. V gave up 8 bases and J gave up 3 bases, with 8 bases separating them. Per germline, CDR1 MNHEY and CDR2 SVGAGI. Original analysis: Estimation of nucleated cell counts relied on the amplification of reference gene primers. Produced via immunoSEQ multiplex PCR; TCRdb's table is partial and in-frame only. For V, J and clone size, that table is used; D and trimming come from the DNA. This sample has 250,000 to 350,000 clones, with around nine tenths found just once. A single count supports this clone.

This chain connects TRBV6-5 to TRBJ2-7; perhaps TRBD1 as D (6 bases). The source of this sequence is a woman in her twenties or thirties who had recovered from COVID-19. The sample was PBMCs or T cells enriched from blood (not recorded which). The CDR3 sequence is CASETGYEQYF. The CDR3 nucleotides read TGTGCCAGCGAGACAGGCTACGAGCAGTACTTC.